Listed below are T cell receptor beta chains from one sample, sequenced in a study of T cell responses to AZD1222 COVID-19 vaccine. The assay was immunoSEQ multiplex PCR, and TCRdb's table has in-frame clones only and misses some. The sample holds 150,000 to 200,000 clones, roughly nine tenths seen once. This material consisted of peripheral blood, taken 28 days after the second AZD1222 dose. The source of these receptors is an adult who received the AZD1222 COVID-19 vaccine. CDR3s include the opening cysteine and the closing phenylalanine or tryptophan. The order of the fields is J gene, V gene, D gene, clone size, CDR3 DNA, CDR3 protein. The D gene is left open where the match is weak. A clone size is listed for some rows: how often the clone was seen (once, few, many), or a class if it is expanded.

J: TRBJ2-7; V: TRBV7-6; D: -; size: -; DNA: TGTGCCAGCAGCTTAGTGCGGGACAACCGCAACTACGAGCAGTACTTC; CDR3: CASSLVRDNRNYEQYF
J: TRBJ2-7; V: TRBV6-5; D: -; size: -; DNA: TGTGCCAGCACTCAGGACGGAACCTCCTACGAGCAGTACTTC; CDR3: CASTQDGTSYEQYF
J: TRBJ1-4; V: TRBV6-5; D: -; size: -; DNA: TGTGCCAGCAGTTACTCAAGTGGTGAAAAACTGTTTTTT; CDR3: CASSYSSGEKLFF
J: TRBJ2-3; V: TRBV5-1; D: TRBD2; size: -; DNA: TGCGCCAGCAGCTACCTGACTAGCGCCTACACAGATACGCAGTATTTT; CDR3: CASSYLTSAYTDTQYF
J: TRBJ2-1; V: TRBV5-1; D: -; size: -; DNA: TGCGCCAGCAGCTTGGGGGCCCCGGAAATCAATGAGCAGTTCTTC; CDR3: CASSLGAPEINEQFF
J: TRBJ1-2; V: TRBV19; D: -; size: -; DNA: TGTGCCAGTAGTAGTTCATTCACGGGCTACACCTTC; CDR3: CASSSSFTGYTF
J: TRBJ1-2; V: TRBV29-1; D: -; size: -; DNA: TGCAGCGTTGAAGGTGTATCGTTGGGGAGGGATGGCTACACCTTC; CDR3: CSVEGVSLGRDGYTF
J: TRBJ1-3; V: TRBV11-3; D: -; size: few; DNA: TGTGCCAGCAGCTTCCCGTGGCCTGGAAACACCATATATTTT; CDR3: CASSFPWPGNTIYF
J: TRBJ2-1; V: TRBV7-2; D: -; size: -; DNA: TGTGCCAGCAGCAAACCACCGGGATCCTCCTACAATGAGCAGTTCTTC; CDR3: CASSKPPGSSYNEQFF
J: TRBJ1-1; V: TRBV5-1; D: -; size: few; DNA: TGCGCCAGCAGCTTGGCCTCTTTGAACACTGAAGCTTTCTTT; CDR3: CASSLASLNTEAFF